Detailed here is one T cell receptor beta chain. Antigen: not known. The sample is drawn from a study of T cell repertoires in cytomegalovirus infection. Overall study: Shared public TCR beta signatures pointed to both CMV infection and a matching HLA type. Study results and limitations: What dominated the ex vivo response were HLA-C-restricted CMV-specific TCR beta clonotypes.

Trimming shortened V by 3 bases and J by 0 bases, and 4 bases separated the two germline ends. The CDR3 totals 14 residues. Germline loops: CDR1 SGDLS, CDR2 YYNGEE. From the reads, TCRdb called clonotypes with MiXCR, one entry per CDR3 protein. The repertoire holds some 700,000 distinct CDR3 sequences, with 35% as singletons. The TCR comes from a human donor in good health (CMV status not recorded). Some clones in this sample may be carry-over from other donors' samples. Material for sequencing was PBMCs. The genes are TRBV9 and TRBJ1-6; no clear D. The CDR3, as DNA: TGTGCCAGCAGCGGGGGCTCCTATAATTCACCCCTCCACTTT. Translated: CASSGGSYNSPLHF. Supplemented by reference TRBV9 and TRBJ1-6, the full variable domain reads DSGVTQTPKHLITATGQRVTLRCSPRSGDLSVYWYQQSLDQGLQFLIQYYNGEERAKGNILERFSAQQFPDLHSELNLSSLELGDSALYFCASSGGSYNSPLHFGNGTRLTVT.